A selection of T cell receptor beta chains follows, all from one sample in a study of cytomegalovirus exposure and HLA in healthy donors. The protocol was immunoSEQ multiplex PCR, while the TCRdb copy is restricted to in-frame clones and leaves out a portion. The sample has roughly 98,000 clones; 60% to 75% are singletons. The source material was PBMCs. The receptors come from a woman in her sixties or seventies in good health and CMV-seropositive. Each CDR3 is given with its conserved first and last residue. The order of the fields is J gene, clone size, D gene, V gene, CDR3 protein, CDR3 DNA. A D gene is named only where the DNA matches it firmly. For some rows the clone size is stated as once, few or many, or as a class when expanded; others skip it.

j_gene: TRBJ2-1; abundance: few; d_gene: TRBD2; v_gene: TRBV7-2; CDR3aa: CASSPGLAGYNEQFF; CDR3nt: TGTGCCAGCAGCCCAGGACTAGCGGGGTACAATGAGCAGTTCTTC
j_gene: TRBJ2-7; abundance: NA; d_gene: TRBD2; v_gene: TRBV4-1; CDR3aa: CASSQVTSGRASYEQYF; CDR3nt: TGCGCCAGCAGCCAAGTAACTAGCGGGAGGGCTTCTTACGAGCAGTACTTC
j_gene: TRBJ1-2; abundance: NA; d_gene: TRBD1; v_gene: TRBV28; CDR3aa: CASSDPGQLYGYTF; CDR3nt: TGTGCCAGCAGTGATCCGGGACAGCTCTATGGCTACACCTTC
j_gene: TRBJ2-7; abundance: few; d_gene: TRBD1; v_gene: TRBV5-1; CDR3aa: CASRDGTGSYEQYF; CDR3nt: TGCGCCAGCAGGGATGGGACAGGGTCCTACGAGCAGTACTTC
j_gene: TRBJ2-6; abundance: few; d_gene: TRBD1; v_gene: TRBV12-5; CDR3aa: CASGLVGQGAFLRSGANVLTF; CDR3nt: TGTGCTAGTGGTTTGGTAGGGCAGGGGGCGTTTCTTAGAAGTGGGGCCAACGTCCTGACTTTC
j_gene: TRBJ2-3; abundance: NA; d_gene: TRBD1; v_gene: TRBV6-4; CDR3aa: CASARDRRTDTQYF; CDR3nt: TGTGCCAGTGCCCGGGACAGACGCACAGATACGCAGTATTTT
j_gene: TRBJ1-2; abundance: NA; d_gene: TRBD1; v_gene: TRBV4-1; CDR3aa: CASSQDWAGGLGYGYTF; CDR3nt: TGCGCCAGCAGCCAAGATTGGGCAGGGGGCCTCGGCTATGGCTACACCTTC
j_gene: TRBJ2-7; abundance: NA; d_gene: NA; v_gene: TRBV7-9; CDR3aa: CASSLVAEEAEQYF; CDR3nt: TGTGCCAGCAGCTTAGTCGCAGAGGAGGCCGAGCAGTACTTC
j_gene: TRBJ1-4; abundance: once; d_gene: TRBD1; v_gene: TRBV5-4; CDR3aa: CASSYRQGKDEKLFF; CDR3nt: TGTGCCAGCAGCTACAGACAGGGAAAAGATGAAAAACTGTTTTTT
j_gene: TRBJ1-3; abundance: once; d_gene: NA; v_gene: TRBV7-9; CDR3aa: CASSFQGTGNTIYF; CDR3nt: TGTGCCAGCAGCTTCCAGGGGACTGGAAACACCATATATTTT
j_gene: TRBJ2-3; abundance: NA; d_gene: TRBD2; v_gene: TRBV5-1; CDR3aa: CASSLATSGRGTDTQYF; CDR3nt: TGCGCCAGCAGCTTGGCGACTAGCGGGAGGGGCACAGATACGCAGTATTTT
j_gene: TRBJ2-7; abundance: NA; d_gene: NA; v_gene: TRBV5-6; CDR3aa: CASSLSVYEQYF; CDR3nt: TGTGCCAGCAGCTTGAGCGTTTACGAGCAGTACTTC
j_gene: TRBJ1-1; abundance: NA; d_gene: NA; v_gene: TRBV15; CDR3aa: CATSRGRTVGAFF; CDR3nt: TGTGCCACCAGCAGAGGTCGGACAGTTGGAGCTTTCTTT
j_gene: TRBJ2-1; abundance: NA; d_gene: NA; v_gene: TRBV7-8; CDR3aa: CASSLARNKENEQFF; CDR3nt: TGTGCCAGCAGCTTAGCAAGGAACAAGGAGAATGAGCAGTTCTTC
j_gene: TRBJ2-5; abundance: NA; d_gene: TRBD1; v_gene: TRBV7-9; CDR3aa: CASSLRQGCDWETQYF; CDR3nt: TGTGCCAGCAGCTTAAGACAGGGATGCGACTGGGAGACCCAGTACTTC
j_gene: TRBJ1-2; abundance: NA; d_gene: NA; v_gene: TRBV28; CDR3aa: CASGRRVVGRSGTF; CDR3nt: TGTGCCAGCGGCCGGAGGGTGGTGGGGCGAAGCGGCACCTTC
j_gene: TRBJ2-5; abundance: few; d_gene: NA; v_gene: TRBV28; CDR3aa: CASRPGTRESQYF; CDR3nt: TGTGCCAGCAGGCCCGGGACCCGGGAGTCCCAGTACTTC
j_gene: TRBJ1-2; abundance: few; d_gene: TRBD1; v_gene: TRBV28; CDR3aa: CASRSGTGGSYGYTF; CDR3nt: TGTGCCAGCAGGTCTGGGACAGGGGGCAGCTATGGCTACACCTTC
j_gene: TRBJ2-5; abundance: NA; d_gene: NA; v_gene: TRBV2; CDR3aa: CASSDVSGSQETQYF; CDR3nt: TGTGCCAGCAGTGATGTTTCTGGGAGTCAAGAGACCCAGTACTTC
j_gene: TRBJ2-3; abundance: NA; d_gene: TRBD2; v_gene: TRBV6-5; CDR3aa: CASRNGGAYTQYF; CDR3nt: TGTGCCAGCAGGAACGGGGGGGCGTATACGCAGTATTTT
j_gene: TRBJ1-1; abundance: NA; d_gene: NA; v_gene: TRBV9; CDR3aa: CASSVEGYTEAFF; CDR3nt: TGTGCCAGCAGCGTAGAGGGGTACACTGAAGCTTTCTTT
j_gene: TRBJ2-1; abundance: once; d_gene: NA; v_gene: TRBV11-3; CDR3aa: CASSLAAGQSHEQFF; CDR3nt: TGTGCCAGCAGCTTAGCAGCGGGACAATCCCATGAGCAGTTCTTC
j_gene: TRBJ2-5; abundance: NA; d_gene: TRBD1; v_gene: TRBV5-4; CDR3aa: CASSPGTGGIETQYF; CDR3nt: TGTGCCAGCAGCCCCGGGACAGGGGGCATCGAGACCCAGTACTTC
j_gene: TRBJ2-3; abundance: NA; d_gene: NA; v_gene: TRBV2; CDR3aa: CASKEGPSTDTQYF; CDR3nt: TGTGCCAGCAAGGAGGGACCTAGCACAGATACGCAGTATTTT
j_gene: TRBJ2-7; abundance: NA; d_gene: NA; v_gene: TRBV9; CDR3aa: CASSVAAGSYEQYF; CDR3nt: TGTGCCAGCAGCGTAGCGGCAGGATCCTACGAGCAGTACTTC
j_gene: TRBJ2-1; abundance: NA; d_gene: TRBD2; v_gene: TRBV11-2; CDR3aa: CASSLLKRGSGRSWNEQFF; CDR3nt: TGTGCCAGCAGCTTATTGAAACGGGGGTCCGGGAGGAGTTGGAATGAGCAGTTCTTC
j_gene: TRBJ2-5; abundance: NA; d_gene: TRBD2; v_gene: TRBV7-3; CDR3aa: CASSLSAGGGTQYF; CDR3nt: TGTGCCAGCAGCTTAAGTGCGGGAGGGGGGACCCAGTACTTC
j_gene: TRBJ2-1; abundance: NA; d_gene: NA; v_gene: TRBV7-2; CDR3aa: CASSLAGLSSFF; CDR3nt: TGTGCCAGCAGTCTAGCTGGGCTTTCTTCGTTCTTC
j_gene: TRBJ2-1; abundance: NA; d_gene: TRBD2; v_gene: TRBV29-1; CDR3aa: CSVPGTTSYNEQFF; CDR3nt: TGCAGCGTGCCCGGGACTACCTCCTACAATGAGCAGTTCTTC
j_gene: TRBJ2-2; abundance: NA; d_gene: NA; v_gene: TRBV5-1; CDR3aa: CASSFGLTVNTGELFF; CDR3nt: TGCGCCAGCAGCTTCGGGTTGACAGTTAACACCGGGGAGCTGTTTTTT
j_gene: TRBJ1-5; abundance: few; d_gene: NA; v_gene: TRBV10-3; CDR3aa: CAISEGGGYNQPQHF; CDR3nt: TGTGCCATCAGTGAAGGGGGGGGGTACAATCAGCCCCAGCATTTT
j_gene: TRBJ2-3; abundance: NA; d_gene: NA; v_gene: TRBV19; CDR3aa: CATGQGGNSGSSPDTQYF; CDR3nt: TGTGCCACCGGACAGGGTGGCAATAGCGGGAGTTCCCCAGATACGCAGTATTTT
j_gene: TRBJ2-7; abundance: NA; d_gene: NA; v_gene: TRBV10-3; CDR3aa: CAISEPYKQGDEQYF; CDR3nt: TGTGCCATCAGTGAGCCATACAAGCAAGGAGACGAGCAGTACTTC
j_gene: TRBJ1-4; abundance: once; d_gene: NA; v_gene: TRBV18; CDR3aa: CASSPPGGSTNEKLFF; CDR3nt: TGTGCCAGCTCACCACCGGGGGGATCGACTAATGAAAAACTGTTTTTT
j_gene: TRBJ1-1; abundance: NA; d_gene: NA; v_gene: TRBV18; CDR3aa: CASSPQDRSNTEAFF; CDR3nt: TGTGCCAGCTCACCACAAGACAGGAGTAACACTGAAGCTTTCTTT
j_gene: TRBJ1-1; abundance: few; d_gene: NA; v_gene: TRBV15; CDR3aa: CATSRDLGPAEAFF; CDR3nt: TGTGCCACCAGCAGAGATTTGGGGCCGGCCGAAGCTTTCTTT
j_gene: TRBJ1-1; abundance: NA; d_gene: NA; v_gene: TRBV5-1; CDR3aa: CASRAVGGTNTEAFF; CDR3nt: TGCGCCAGCAGAGCGGTAGGGGGTACGAACACTGAAGCTTTCTTT
j_gene: TRBJ2-7; abundance: once; d_gene: NA; v_gene: TRBV2; CDR3aa: CASSEATGSYEQYF; CDR3nt: TGTGCCAGCAGTGAAGCTACAGGTTCCTACGAGCAGTACTTC
j_gene: TRBJ2-3; abundance: NA; d_gene: NA; v_gene: TRBV5-1; CDR3aa: CASSVGGRDTQYF; CDR3nt: TGCGCCAGCAGCGTCGGGGGGCGAGATACGCAGTATTTT
j_gene: TRBJ1-1; abundance: NA; d_gene: TRBD1; v_gene: TRBV6-1; CDR3aa: CASSERAGGNTEAFF; CDR3nt: TGTGCCAGCAGTGAAAGGGCAGGGGGGAACACTGAAGCTTTCTTT
j_gene: TRBJ2-2; abundance: NA; d_gene: TRBD1; v_gene: TRBV7-7; CDR3aa: CASSLGTGNTGELFF; CDR3nt: TGTGCTAGCAGCTTAGGGACAGGGAACACCGGGGAGCTGTTTTTT
j_gene: TRBJ2-6; abundance: NA; d_gene: NA; v_gene: TRBV5-4; CDR3aa: CASSSRQESSGANVLTF; CDR3nt: TGTGCCAGCAGTTCGAGACAGGAGAGCTCTGGGGCCAACGTCCTGACTTTC
j_gene: TRBJ2-1; abundance: NA; d_gene: TRBD2; v_gene: TRBV2; CDR3aa: CASSEVVAGEQFF; CDR3nt: TGTGCCAGCAGTGAAGTGGTAGCGGGAGAGCAGTTCTTC
j_gene: TRBJ2-1; abundance: NA; d_gene: TRBD2; v_gene: TRBV27; CDR3aa: CASSLWGSGKNEQFF; CDR3nt: TGTGCCAGCAGTTTATGGGGTAGCGGGAAAAATGAGCAGTTCTTC
j_gene: TRBJ1-5; abundance: few; d_gene: NA; v_gene: TRBV27; CDR3aa: CASGQTGLGPQHF; CDR3nt: TGTGCCAGCGGACAAACAGGGTTGGGGCCCCAGCATTTT
j_gene: TRBJ2-3; abundance: NA; d_gene: TRBD2; v_gene: TRBV7-6; CDR3aa: CASSSGLAGGPGTDTQYF; CDR3nt: TGTGCCAGCAGCTCCGGACTAGCGGGGGGGCCCGGCACAGATACGCAGTATTTT